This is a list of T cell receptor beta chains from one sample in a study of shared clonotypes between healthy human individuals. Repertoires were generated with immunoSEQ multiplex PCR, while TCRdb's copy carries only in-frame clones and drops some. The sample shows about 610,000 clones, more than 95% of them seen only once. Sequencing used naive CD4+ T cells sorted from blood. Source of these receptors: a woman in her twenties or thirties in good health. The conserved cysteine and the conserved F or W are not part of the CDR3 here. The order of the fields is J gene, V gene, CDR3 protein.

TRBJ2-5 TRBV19 ASPSGGGLQETQY
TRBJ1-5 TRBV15 ATSTHKENQPQH
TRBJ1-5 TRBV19 ATPGIGWSGSNQPQH
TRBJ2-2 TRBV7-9 ASSLAAGNTGELF
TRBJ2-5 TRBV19 ASSISATYQETQY
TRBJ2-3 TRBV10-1 ASSEADTRADTQY
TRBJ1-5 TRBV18 ASSRGPGTNSNQPQH
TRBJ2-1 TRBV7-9 ASSLGSADYNEQF
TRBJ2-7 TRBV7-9 ASSLILVRYEQY
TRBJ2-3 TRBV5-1 ASSLFTGTDTQY
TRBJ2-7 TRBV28 ASSFESYEQY
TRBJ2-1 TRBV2 ASRGARSSGHNEQF
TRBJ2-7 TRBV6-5 ASSFGSFSYEQY
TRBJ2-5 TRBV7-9 ASSFQGGGETQY
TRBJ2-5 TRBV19 ATQPGRGETQY
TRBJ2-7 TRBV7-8 ASSLAVAGTTGRGYEQY
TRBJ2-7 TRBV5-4 ASSLPGAYEQY
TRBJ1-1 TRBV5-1 ASSLGSIDAEAF
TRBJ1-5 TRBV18 ASSPQGSNQPQH
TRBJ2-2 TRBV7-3 ASSLNTGELF
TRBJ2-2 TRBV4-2 ASSQERGRGTTGELF
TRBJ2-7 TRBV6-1 ASRETAYNDEQY
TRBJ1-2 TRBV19 ASSIGSARGLYGYT
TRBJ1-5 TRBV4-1 ASSQAGGSQPQH
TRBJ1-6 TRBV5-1 ASSLGTVAGSPLH
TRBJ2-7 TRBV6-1 ASSADRRSYEQY
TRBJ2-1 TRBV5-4 ASSLARADEQF
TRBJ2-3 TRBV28 ASSLMPGLAGGSTDTQY
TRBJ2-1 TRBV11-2 ASSRDISYNEQF
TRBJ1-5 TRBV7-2 ASSSRTGGQPQH
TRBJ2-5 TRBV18 ASSPSVVQETSRTQY
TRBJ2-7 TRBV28 ASSPPGTVSYEQY
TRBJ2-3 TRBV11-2 ASSHGTGITDTQY
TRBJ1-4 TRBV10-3 AISARQGGEKLF
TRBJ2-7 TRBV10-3 ATKGSTRSSVYEQY
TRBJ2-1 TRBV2 ASSALLAGGQNEQF
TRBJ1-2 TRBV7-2 ASSLDFETGLVYGYT